These 20 T cell receptor beta chains share one sample of origin, sequenced in a study of blood T cell repertoires in COVID-19. The data were produced by immunoSEQ multiplex PCR, yet TCRdb's version contains in-frame clones alone and is incomplete. There are over 200,000 clones in the sample; 80% to 85% occur only once, and 15% to 20% lies in the top ten. Sequenced input: peripheral blood. These receptors originate from an elderly woman with active or convalescent COVID-19.

V gene TRBV29-1 combines with J gene TRBJ1-1; D is undetermined. The CDR3 extends over 13 amino acids. V was pared by 1 base and J by 7 bases, with 13 bases between. CDR1 SQVTM and CDR2 ANQGSEA come from the germline V gene. The CDR3 protein is CSVEGATTLEAFF. CDR3 coding DNA: TGCAGCGTTGAAGGGGCGACAACCCTTGAAGCTTTCTTT.

This sequence joins TRBV27 and TRBJ1-1; weak D call: TRBD1 (5 bases). Germline V gives CDR1 MNHEY, CDR2 SMNVEV (reference sequence). The CDR3 loop spans 14 amino acids. The V gene lost 3 bases and the J gene lost 3 bases, with 11 bases spanning the gap. CDR3 sequence: CASSFPGGDTEAFF. The CDR3 DNA reads as TGTGCCAGCAGTTTTCCCGGGGGGGACACTGAAGCTTTCTTT.

A single count supports this clone. The chain combines TRBV24-1 with TRBJ2-5; tentative D call: TRBD2 (6 bases). Germline V gives CDR1 KGHDR, CDR2 SFDVKD. The CDR3 is made up of 16 amino acids. Trimming took 1 base from V and 4 from J, leaving 15 bases between them. CDR3 region: CATSDFTGSTVETQYF. As DNA, the CDR3 is TGTGCCACCAGTGATTTCACCGGGAGTACCGTAGAGACCCAGTACTTC.

J is TRBJ1-1 and V is TRBV2, with 10 positions matching TRBD1. J lost 7 bases, V lost 4 bases, and 3 bases had no gene match. The CDR3 consists of 13 residues. Germline V gene lookup returns CDR1 SNHLY and CDR2 FYNNEI. CDR3: CASSGQGAYEAFF. The CDR3 DNA is TGTGCCAGCAGTGGACAGGGGGCTTATGAAGCTTTCTTT.

This sequence joins TRBV3-1 (or the pseudogene TRBV3-2) and TRBJ2-2; 7 bases fit TRBD2. Trimming took 1 base from V and 2 from J; bases not matched to a gene: 4. The V gene's germline CDR1 is LGHDT and CDR2 YNNKEL (reference sequence). The length of the CDR3 is 16 residues. The CDR3 is CASSQVPSGNTGELFF. CDR3 DNA sequence: TGTGCCAGCAGCCAAGTTCCTAGCGGTAACACCGGGGAGCTGTTTTTT.

The chain has TRBV5-1 and TRBJ2-3, with 13 bases aligning to TRBD2. The V gene's germline CDR1 is SGHRS and CDR2 YFSETQ. The CDR3 extends over 15 amino acids. With V trimmed by 5 bases and J by 4 bases, 4 bases remained unmatched. The CDR3 sequence is CASSRLAGGPDTQYF. DNA for the CDR3: TGCGCCAGCAGTCGACTAGCGGGGGGACCAGATACGCAGTATTTT.

As DNA, the CDR3 is TGTGCCAGTAGTATAACGGGGGGGGGCCGCAATGAGCAGTTCTTC. Translating it yields CASSITGGGRNEQFF. This chain joins TRBV19 and TRBJ2-1; 8 bases fit TRBD2. In germline, CDR1 is LNHDA, CDR2 SQIVND (reference sequence). V dropped 2 bases and J dropped 6; count of bases not matched to a gene: 6. This CDR3 spans 15 amino acids.

The chain joins TRBV19 to TRBJ2-3, with unresolved D. The V gene's germline CDR1 is LNHDA and CDR2 SQIVND (reference sequence). The CDR3 is 11 amino acids. V shed 7 bases and J shed 4 bases, with 6 bases lying between them. The CDR3 region has the DNA TGTGCCAGTAACTTCGCAGATACGCAGTATTTT. Its translation: CASNFADTQYF.

Points on this clone: Because the CDR3 is missing its conserved closing phenylalanine or tryptophan, this is likely a read error. Because the CDR3's place on the DNA is in doubt, the DNA is left out and the CDR3 is given as listed by TCRdb. CDR3 residues: CAISETAKQGPM. The chain joins TRBV10-3 to TRBJ1-1; TRBD1, as called in the table, went unchecked against the DNA. Germline V CDR1 and CDR2: ENHRY, SYGVKD. Including both end residues, the CDR3 is 12 amino acids long.

The genes are TRBV6-2 or TRBV6-3 and TRBJ1-6; D unresolved. Trimming removed 5 bases at V and 4 bases at J, with 12 bases between. CDR1 and CDR2 from the germline V gene are MNHEY and SVGEGT. The length of the CDR3 is 15 residues. For the CDR3, the DNA is TGTGCCAGCAGTGACGCTCGGGAATATAATTCACCCCTCCACTTT. Its translation: CASSDAREYNSPLHF.

This clone has just a few counts. The chain recombines TRBV7-9 with TRBJ2-7, with a tentative D call TRBD2 (6 bases). CDR3 length: 13 residues. Per germline, CDR1 SEHNR and CDR2 FQNEAQ (reference sequence). V was cut by 3 bases and J by 7 bases, with 13 bases left in between. The DNA of the CDR3 is TGTGCCAGCAGCTTGCGGGACTCTCTTGAGCAGTACTTC. Its protein product is CASSLRDSLEQYF.

The rearrangement uses TRBV28 and TRBJ2-5, with TRBD1 matching over 8 bases. The V segment lost 6 bases and the J segment 2 bases; nucleotides outside the gene matches: 5. CDR3 length equals 14 residues. From germline, CDR1 is MDHEN and CDR2 SYDVKM. CDR3 residues: CASRATGGQETQYF. In DNA form, the CDR3 reads TGTGCCAGCAGAGCCACAGGGGGACAAGAGACCCAGTACTTC.

This chain joins TRBV11-2 and TRBJ2-2, with TRBD2 as a possible D gene (5 bases). The germline V gene encodes CDR1 SGHAT and CDR2 FQNNGV. This CDR3 has 14 residues. The V end lost 2 bases, the J end lost 5 bases, and 9 bases lay between the germline ends. In DNA form, the CDR3 reads TGTGCCAGCAGCTTAAGTAGCGCGACCGGGGAGCTGTTTTTT. It is translated as CASSLSSATGELFF.

The chain uses TRBV20-1 and TRBJ1-2, with a tentative D call TRBD1 (6 bases). This CDR3 is built from 11 residues. The V end was cut by 1 base, the J end by 7 bases, with 7 bases between. Germline V gives CDR1 DFQATT, CDR2 SNEGSKA (reference sequence). CDR3 nucleotide sequence: TGCAGTGCTAGAGGCAGGGGTGGCTACACCTTC. It specifies CSARGRGGYTF.

This chain joins TRBV3-1 (or the pseudogene TRBV3-2) and TRBJ2-1, with 12 bases fitting TRBD2. The CDR3 runs to 18 residues. With V trimmed by 4 bases and J by 6 bases, 13 bases remained unmatched. Germline CDR1 LGHDT, CDR2 YNNKEL (reference sequence). The CDR3 reads CASSPPGLLAGGPNEQFF. In DNA form, the CDR3 reads TGTGCCAGCAGCCCCCCAGGCCTCCTAGCGGGGGGGCCCAATGAGCAGTTCTTC.

This clone was counted once. This rearrangement joins TRBV28 to TRBJ1-1, with D hard to call. Germline V CDR1 and CDR2: MDHEN, SYDVKM. V dropped 4 bases and J dropped 2 bases, with 5 bases sitting between them. The CDR3 consists of 12 residues. The CDR3 coding sequence is TGTGCCAGCAGTTCAAGCAACACTGAAGCTTTCTTT. Its protein product is CASSSSNTEAFF.

J is TRBJ1-2 and V is TRBV19, with D perhaps TRBD1 (6 bases). The CDR3 loop spans 12 amino acids. The V gene lost 4 bases and the J gene lost 7 bases, with 10 bases spanning the gap. Germline CDR1 reads LNHDA; CDR2 reads SQIVND (reference sequence). CDR3 in amino acids: CASSTLRGGYTF. The CDR3 DNA is TGTGCCAGTAGTACCCTCAGGGGTGGCTACACCTTC.

V usage is TRBV27 and J usage is TRBJ1-4, with 8 bases that match TRBD1. The V and J ends lost 4 bases and 7 bases, in that order; junction bases with no gene match: 8. The germline gives CDR1 MNHEY, CDR2 SMNVEV (reference sequence). The CDR3 is 15 amino acids. CDR3 protein: CASSSYQGASEKLFF. The DNA for the CDR3 is TGTGCCAGCAGTTCATATCAGGGGGCGAGTGAAAAACTGTTTTTT. Full variable domain (remainder filled in from reference TRBV27 and TRBJ1-4): EAQVTQNPRYLITVTGKKLTVTCSQNMNHEYMSWYRQDPGLGLRQIYYSMNVEVTDKGDVPEGYKVSRKEKRNFPLILESPSPNQTSLYFCASSSYQGASEKLFFGSGTQLSVL.

This chain's CDR3 is CASSLGQGKVEQFF. Written as DNA, the CDR3 is TGCGCCAGCAGCTTAGGACAGGGAAAGGTTGAGCAGTTCTTC. This chain joins TRBV5-1 and TRBJ2-1; TRBD1 matches at 8 bases. Germline-derived CDR1 and CDR2 are SGHRS and YFSETQ. With V trimmed by 2 bases and J by 9 bases, 7 bases remained unmatched. This CDR3 is built from 14 residues.

The chain is built from TRBV5-6 and TRBJ1-3; tentative D call: TRBD1 (6 bases). CDR1 and CDR2 from the germline V gene are SGHDT and YYEEEE. The CDR3 covers 14 residues. V was shortened by 1 base and J by 5 bases, with 10 bases between the two germline ends. Here the CDR3 DNA reads TGTGCCAGCAGCTTGTGGGGGCTTAGAAACACCATATATTTT. This gives the protein CASSLWGLRNTIYF. Supplemented by reference TRBV5-6 and TRBJ1-3, the full variable domain reads DAGVTQSPTHLIKTRGQQVTLRCSPKSGHDTVSWYQQALGQGPQFIFQYYEEEERQRGNFPDRFSGHQFPNYSSELNVNALLLGDSALYLCASSLWGLRNTIYFGEGSWLTVV.